The present TCR beta chain was sequenced within a study of T cells after yellow fever vaccination. TCRdb analysed the 5' RACE reads with MiXCR anew, one entry per CDR3 protein. The sample holds 300,000 to 450,000 distinct CDR3 sequences, about 6.2% seen once. The table lists this clonotype with many counts. The clonotype was recovered from a man under 40 who received the YFV17D yellow fever vaccine. Here the sequenced sample was PBMCs, taken 5 days after the yellow fever booster vaccination.

CDR3 sequence reads: CASSGGWNEQFF. The CDR3 DNA is TGTGCCAGCAGCGGGGGATGGAATGAGCAGTTCTTC. V is TRBV6-5 and J is TRBJ2-1; TRBD2 might be the D (6 bases). CDR3 length equals 12 residues. Germline V gene lookup returns CDR1 MNHEY and CDR2 SVGAGI. V was clipped by 6 bases and J by 7 bases, with 10 bases between them.